The 11 T cell receptor beta chains below were found in one sample sequenced in a study of cytomegalovirus exposure and HLA in healthy donors. Here immunoSEQ multiplex PCR was the method, and the copy in TCRdb shows in-frame clones only, minus some. The repertoire has 110,000 to 150,000 clones, around 93% of them found once; the top ten carry 1.5% to 2%. The sequenced sample was PBMCs. These receptors were collected from a man between 18 and 35 years old in good health and CMV-seropositive.

The CDR3 loop reads CASSFFSRGRLTEAFF. In nucleotides, the CDR3 is TGTGCCAGCAGTTTTTTTTCAAGGGGTCGGCTCACTGAAGCTTTCTTT. The chain has TRBV28 and TRBJ1-1, with D possibly TRBD1 on 5 matching bases. CDR1 is MDHEN and CDR2 is SYDVKM in the germline V gene. V was trimmed by 3 bases and J by 4 bases, leaving 18 bases between them. This CDR3 has 16 amino acids.

The rearrangement uses TRBV5-1 and TRBJ2-2; 7 bases match TRBD2. The CDR3 sequence is 15 residues long. The germline V gene encodes CDR1 SGHRS and CDR2 YFSETQ. V was pared by 2 bases and J by 4 bases, with 5 bases of the junction left unmatched. The CDR3 region is CASSFLSSGTGELFF. DNA of the CDR3: TGCGCCAGCAGCTTCTTATCTAGCGGCACCGGGGAGCTGTTTTTT.

The V and J genes are TRBV2 and TRBJ2-3; D is perhaps TRBD1 (6 bases). Germline V CDR1 and CDR2: SNHLY, FYNNEI. The V gene lost 5 bases and the J gene lost 7 bases, with 10 bases spanning the gap. This CDR3 contains 12 residues. The CDR3 here is CASSLQGYTQYF. The DNA for the CDR3 is TGTGCCAGCAGTCTACAGGGTTATACGCAGTATTTT. The entire variable domain, with the rest obtained from reference TRBV2 and TRBJ2-3, is as follows: EPEVTQTPSHQVTQMGQEVILRCVPISNHLYFYWYRQILGQKVEFLVSFYNNEISEKSEIFDDQFSVERPDGSNFTLKIRSTKLEDSAMYFCASSLQGYTQYFGPGTRLTVL.

The gene calls are TRBV6-5 and TRBJ1-2; the D gene is possibly TRBD1 (6 bases). Deletions cut 0 bases from V and 3 bases from J, with 8 bases between. The CDR3 sequence is 14 residues long. Germline V lookup: CDR1 MNHEY, CDR2 SVGAGI. The CDR3: CASSYSRTDYGYTF. Here the CDR3 DNA reads TGTGCCAGCAGTTACTCAAGGACAGACTATGGCTACACCTTC.

This clone appeared once. This chain uses TRBV11-2 with TRBJ2-1, with D possibly matching TRBD2 (5 bases). The germline CDR1 and CDR2 sequences are SGHAT and FQNNGV. V lost 8 bases to trimming and J lost 1 base, with 12 bases between them. CDR3 size: 14 residues. CDR3 protein: CASQSSGSYNEQFF. As DNA, the CDR3 is TGTGCCAGCCAATCGAGCGGTTCCTACAATGAGCAGTTCTTC.

In the case of this clone: This sample also contains other DNA sequences that code for the same CDR3. V and J are TRBV6-1 and TRBJ1-2; 9 bases map to TRBD1. V shed 4 bases, J shed 0 bases, and the junction held 0 bases outside the gene matches. CDR3 size: 14 residues. Germline CDR1 is MNHNS and CDR2 is SASEGT. In nucleotides, the CDR3 is TGTGCCAGCAGTGGGACAGGGGCTAACTATGGCTACACCTTC. It yields the protein CASSGTGANYGYTF.

The V call is TRBV5-6, the J call TRBJ2-5; D is undetermined. Germline assignment: CDR1 SGHDT and CDR2 YYEEEE. The CDR3 is made up of 13 amino acids. With 0 bases removed from V and 2 bases from J, the gap between germline ends came to 5 bases. For the CDR3, the DNA is TGTGCCAGCAGCTTGGGTATGCAAGAGACCCAGTACTTC. This codes for CASSLGMQETQYF. Filled out from reference TRBV5-6 and TRBJ2-5, the complete variable domain reads DAGVTQSPTHLIKTRGQQVTLRCSPKSGHDTVSWYQQALGQGPQFIFQYYEEEERQRGNFPDRFSGHQFPNYSSELNVNALLLGDSALYLCASSLGMQETQYFGPGTRLLVL.

The chain links TRBV21-1 to TRBJ2-7; TRBD1 is taken as the D call from the table, unchecked against the DNA. TRBV21-1 is an annotated pseudogene. The CDR3 loop spans 13 amino acids. Here the CDR3 reads CASSSLGGYEQYF. The CDR3 nucleotides read TGTGCCAGCAGCTCTCTAGGGGGCTACGAGCAGTACTTC.

The gene calls are TRBV27 and TRBJ2-1; a weak D match, TRBD2 (6 bases). This CDR3 has 14 residues. Per germline, CDR1 MNHEY and CDR2 SMNVEV (reference sequence). V was shortened by 3 bases and J by 6 bases, with 12 bases between the two germline ends. The chain's CDR3 is CASSFGLSGNEQFF. CDR3 sequence (DNA): TGTGCCAGCAGTTTCGGACTATCAGGCAATGAGCAGTTCTTC.

The genes are TRBV27 and TRBJ2-7, with 11 bases lining up with TRBD1. The germline CDR1 and CDR2 sequences are MNHEY and SMNVEV (reference sequence). This CDR3 comprises 15 residues. Trimming at V came to 6 bases and at J to 0 bases, leaving 4 bases not matched to a gene. The CDR3 spells CASRRGQGVSYEQYF. The CDR3 DNA follows: TGTGCCAGCAGACGGGGACAGGGGGTCTCCTACGAGCAGTACTTC.

The chain carries TRBV5-4 and TRBJ1-5, with 7 nucleotides matching TRBD1. V was clipped by 3 bases and J by 5 bases; unmatched bases: 2. Germline V gene lookup returns CDR1 SGHNT and CDR2 YYREEE (reference sequence). CDR3 length: 13 residues. CDR3 protein: CASSYDRDQPQHF. CDR3 DNA sequence: TGTGCCAGCAGCTATGACAGGGATCAGCCCCAGCATTTT.